This T cell receptor beta chain was observed in a study of OX40 agonist ivuxolimab in advanced cancers. Study-level results: In the expanded peripheral T cells, antigen specificity was never determined. There was clonal expansion of CD4+ and CD8+ blood T cells by week 6 at 0.1 to 3.0 mg/kg. Some patients who did not respond also had low normalized T-cell clonal expansion.

Some clones are missing from TCRdb's copy, which holds only in-frame ones; the method was immunoSEQ multiplex PCR. The profile shows around 67,000 clones, 88% of them singletons. Trimming removed 5 bases from V and 14 bases from J; junction bases left unmatched: 11. The CDR3 has 13 residues. Germline V gene lookup returns CDR1 SGHAT and CDR2 FQNNGV. Points on this clone: Its antigen remains unknown.

The clonotype was recovered from an adult with an advanced solid tumor such as melanoma, head and neck, liver or kidney cancer. Source: CD4+ or CD8+ T cells sorted from blood, taken in a trial of the OX40 agonist ivuxolimab. The rearrangement joins TRBV11-2 to TRBJ2-3; 9 nucleotides match TRBD1. As DNA, the CDR3 is TGTGCCAGCAGCCCGTTCCCGGGACAGGGCGTGTATTTT. Translation: CASSPFPGQGVYF.